This T cell receptor (beta chain) was sequenced in a study of T cells in Graves' hyperthyroidism and ophthalmopathy. Findings and caveats of the study: Ophthalmopathy stood apart from stable hyperthyroidism in a 13 V-J model. With a median lead of roughly 6.2 months before onset, the model predicted ophthalmopathy.

The source of the PBMCs was 9.5 to 10 ml of fresh peripheral blood. Amplified regions were TCR beta CDR3 sequences from RNA transcripts. The HTBI primer set was used in a first-round RT-PCR of the TCR CDR3. Via MiXCR, TCRdb re-called the multiplex PCR reads, giving one row per CDR3 protein. The data hold 490,000 or so distinct CDR3 sequences, with 15% to 20% observed a single time. This clonotype was detected ten times or more. The antigen remains undetermined. Per germline, CDR1 SNHLY and CDR2 FYNNEI. V shed 4 bases, J shed 6 bases, and the junction held 1 base outside the gene matches. The CDR3 covers 12 residues.

V is TRBV2 and J is TRBJ1-1; 8 bases line up with TRBD1. The source is a woman aged 30 to 39 with Graves' ophthalmopathy. Material: blood. CDR3 loop: CASSAGGSEAFF. The DNA for the CDR3 is TGTGCCAGCAGTGCAGGGGGCTCTGAAGCTTTCTTT.